This T cell receptor beta chain was identified during a study of molecular identifiers for immune sequencing clone quantification. The study, taken as a whole, reports: Effector cells had over 97% of their molecules in clones above 20 RNA copies, while naive cells had under 1%.

This clonotype was counted a single time. Its antigen remains unknown. The junction does not match germline at one end; this may be a read error. Libraries of bulk TCR were made by previously described methods (with listed TCR primers). MiXCR was run by TCRdb on the PCR reads, yielding one entry per CDR3 protein. The repertoire consists of approximately 500,000 distinct CDR3 sequences, with about a fifth occurring once and the leading ten covering around 0.84%. Investigators produced naive CD8 libraries from approximately 20,000 to 1,000,000 sorted cells, drawing on 10%, 30% or 50% RNA. The CD8+CD4-CCR7+CD45RA+ phenotype defined the sorted naive CD8 T cells. The CDR3 extends over 12 amino acids.

The chain recombines TRBV12-3 or TRBV12-4 with TRBJ1-1; no definite D call. This TCR came from a human donor in good health. Some libraries in this study had Jurkat cell RNA spiked in. The specimen sequenced was naive CD8+ T cells from blood, with Jurkat cell RNA spiked in. Specified subset: FACS-sorted CD8+CD4-CCR7+CD45RA+ naive T cells. The CDR3 region is CASSLMNTEASF. CDR3 DNA sequence: TGTGCCAGCAGTTTGATGAACACTGAAGCTTCCTTT.